This T cell receptor beta chain was observed in a study of control samples from healthy donors and cancer patients. This clone was recorded a few times. TCRdb keeps only in-frame clones here, not all; method: immunoSEQ multiplex PCR. Here the sample spans roughly 160,000 clones, approximately 94% being singletons. Trimming cost V 0 bases and J 1 base, with 2 bases left between them. Germline V gene data show CDR1 as SGHRS and CDR2 as YFSETQ. This CDR3 spans 13 amino acids. The source material was PBMCs. This rearrangement joins TRBV5-1 to TRBJ1-5; the D is unclear. This sequence was found in a man in his 60s with colorectal cancer. CDR3 nucleotide sequence: TGCGCCAGCAGCTTGGACAGCAATCAGCCCCAGCATTTT. It specifies CASSLDSNQPQHF.